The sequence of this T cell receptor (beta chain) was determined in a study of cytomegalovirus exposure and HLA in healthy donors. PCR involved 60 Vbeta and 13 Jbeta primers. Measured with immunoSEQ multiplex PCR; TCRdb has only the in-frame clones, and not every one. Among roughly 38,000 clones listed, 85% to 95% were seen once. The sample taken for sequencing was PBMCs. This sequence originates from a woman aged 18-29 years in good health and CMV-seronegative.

In nucleotides, the CDR3 is TGTGCCAGCAGCTTATGGGCAGTGACGTCCTACAATGAGCAGTTCTTC. Protein product: CASSLWAVTSYNEQFF. The chain uses TRBV7-2 and TRBJ2-1; D is unclear. The germline V gene encodes CDR1 SGHTA and CDR2 FQGNSA. This CDR3 contains 16 residues. The ends were cut back, 2 bases at V and 1 base at J, with 12 bases in the middle.